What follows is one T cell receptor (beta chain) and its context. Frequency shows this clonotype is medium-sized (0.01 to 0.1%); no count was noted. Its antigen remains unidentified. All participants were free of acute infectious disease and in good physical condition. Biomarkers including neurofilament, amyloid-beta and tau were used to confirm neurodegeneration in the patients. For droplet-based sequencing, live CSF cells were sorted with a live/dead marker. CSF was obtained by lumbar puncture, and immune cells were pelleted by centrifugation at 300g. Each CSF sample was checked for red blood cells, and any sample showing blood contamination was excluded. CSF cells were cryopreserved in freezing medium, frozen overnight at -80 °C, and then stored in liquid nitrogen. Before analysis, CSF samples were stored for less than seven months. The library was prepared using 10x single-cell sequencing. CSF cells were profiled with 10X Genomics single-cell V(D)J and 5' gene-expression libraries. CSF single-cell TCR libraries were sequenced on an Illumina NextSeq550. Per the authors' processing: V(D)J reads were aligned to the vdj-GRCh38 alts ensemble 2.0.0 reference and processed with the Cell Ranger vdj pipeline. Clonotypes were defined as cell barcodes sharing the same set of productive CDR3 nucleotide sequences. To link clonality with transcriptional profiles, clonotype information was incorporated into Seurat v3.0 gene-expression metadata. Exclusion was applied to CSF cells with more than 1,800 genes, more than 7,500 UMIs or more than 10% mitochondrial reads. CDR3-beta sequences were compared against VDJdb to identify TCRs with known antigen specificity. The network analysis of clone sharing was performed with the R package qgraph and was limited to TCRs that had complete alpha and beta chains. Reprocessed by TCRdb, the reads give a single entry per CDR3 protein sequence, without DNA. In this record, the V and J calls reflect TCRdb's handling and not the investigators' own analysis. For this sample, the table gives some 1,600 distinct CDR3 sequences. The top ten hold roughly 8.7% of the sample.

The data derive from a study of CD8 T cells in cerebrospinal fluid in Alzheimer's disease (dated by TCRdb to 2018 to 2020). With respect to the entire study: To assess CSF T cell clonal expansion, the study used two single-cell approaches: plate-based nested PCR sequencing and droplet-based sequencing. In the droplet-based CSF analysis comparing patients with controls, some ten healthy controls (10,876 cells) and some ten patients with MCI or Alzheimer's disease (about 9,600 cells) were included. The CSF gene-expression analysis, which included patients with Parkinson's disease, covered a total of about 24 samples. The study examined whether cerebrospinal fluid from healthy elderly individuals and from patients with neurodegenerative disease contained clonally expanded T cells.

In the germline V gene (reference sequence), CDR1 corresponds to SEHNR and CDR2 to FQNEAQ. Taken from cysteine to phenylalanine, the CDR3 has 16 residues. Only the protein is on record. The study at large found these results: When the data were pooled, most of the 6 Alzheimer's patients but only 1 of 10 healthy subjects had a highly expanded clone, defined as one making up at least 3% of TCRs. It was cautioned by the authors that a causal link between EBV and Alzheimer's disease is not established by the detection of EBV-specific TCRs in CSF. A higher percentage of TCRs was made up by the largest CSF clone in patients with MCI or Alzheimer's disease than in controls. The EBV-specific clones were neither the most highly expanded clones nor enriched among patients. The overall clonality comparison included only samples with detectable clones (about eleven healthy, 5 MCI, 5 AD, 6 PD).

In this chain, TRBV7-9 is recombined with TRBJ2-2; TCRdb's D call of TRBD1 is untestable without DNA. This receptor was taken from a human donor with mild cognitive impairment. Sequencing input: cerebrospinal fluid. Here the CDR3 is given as CASSFSGQGPTGELFF.